A single sample is the source of the 13 T cell receptor beta chains below, sequenced in a study of molecular identifiers for immune sequencing clone quantification (dated by TCRdb to between 2017 and 2018). Receptor libraries were prepared by PCR. Sequencer: NextSeq 500. TCRdb's own reprocessing of the public reads used fastp at Q25 and MiXCR and kept productive beta chains. All rows with the same CDR3 protein become a single entry with the most common DNA and genes. The sample has roughly 100,000 distinct CDR3 sequences on record, about 35% of them singletons. The ten most abundant clones make up 9% to 10% of the sample. The sequenced material came from naive CD8+ T cells from blood, with Jurkat cell RNA spiked in. The sample's cell subset or site label, decoded: FACS-sorted CD8+CD4-CCR7+CD45RA+ naive T cells. These TCRs come from a human donor in good health. Some libraries in this study had Jurkat cell RNA spiked in.

This clonotype was seen a handful of times. The J gene is TRBJ1-5, the V gene TRBV28; 7 bases are a match to TRBD1. This CDR3 has 12 residues. Germline lookup yields CDR1 MDHEN and CDR2 SYDVKM. Trimming removed 6 bases from V and 7 bases from J; junction bases left unmatched: 3. The CDR3 protein is CASSDRDQPQHF. DNA of the CDR3: TGTGCCAGCAGCGACAGGGACCAGCCCCAGCATTTT.

This chain links TRBV7-6 with TRBJ1-4; 8 bases are shared with TRBD1. Germline V gene lookup returns CDR1 SGHVS and CDR2 FNYEAQ. This CDR3 spans 14 amino acids. Trimming took 5 bases from V and 4 from J; bases not matched to a gene: 3. CDR3 in amino acids: CASSTDRVNEKLFF. The DNA for the CDR3 is TGTGCCAGCAGCACGGACAGGGTTAATGAAAAACTGTTTTTT.

Comment on this clonotype: This may be a read error, as it is one base from a much larger clone. The chain combines TRBV18 with TRBJ2-7, with 8 bases that match TRBD2. The CDR3 is 14 residues long. In germline, CDR1 is KGHSH, CDR2 LQKENI. In DNA, the CDR3 is TGTGCCAGCTCGTCCGGACTAGCTCTGTACGGGCAGTACTTC. It encodes CASSSGLALYGQYF.

This clonotype was counted many times. This chain connects TRBV7-9 to TRBJ2-3; the match to TRBD1 covers 9 bases. Germline CDR1 SEHNR, CDR2 FQNEAQ (reference sequence). After removal of 5 bases from V and 3 bases from J, the junction contained 9 bases not matched to a gene. The CDR3 covers 16 residues. The CDR3 DNA sequence: TGTGCCAGCAGCATGGGACAGGGAGAAAGTACAGATACGCAGTATTTT. It yields the protein CASSMGQGESTDTQYF.

The rearrangement uses TRBV5-1 and TRBJ2-5; no reliable D call. This CDR3 has 13 residues. The V end was cut by 3 bases, the J end by 2 bases, with 8 bases between. The germline V gene encodes CDR1 SGHRS and CDR2 YFSETQ. As DNA, the CDR3 is TGCGCCAGCAGCTCACTGCTACAAGAGACCCAGTACTTC. It translates to CASSSLLQETQYF.

This clonotype was counted only a few times. The rearrangement links TRBV9 to TRBJ2-5, with 11 bases identical to TRBD2. Germline V lookup: CDR1 SGDLS, CDR2 YYNGEE. V lost 3 bases and J lost 3; bases outside the gene matches: 10. There are 17 residues in the CDR3. The CDR3 sequence is CASSATPPGLAEETQYF. The DNA of the CDR3 is TGTGCCAGCAGCGCGACCCCGCCGGGACTAGCGGAAGAGACCCAGTACTTC.

The sample holds a few counts of this clonotype. The chain recombines TRBV2 with TRBJ1-2; TRBD1 aligns across 7 bases. J gave up 4 bases and V 1 base, and 9 bases lay outside the gene matches. The CDR3 spans 16 residues. Germline V gene data show CDR1 as SNHLY and CDR2 as FYNNEI. CDR3 residues: CASSEGTEDRFYGYTF. CDR3 bases: TGTGCCAGCAGTGAAGGTACCGAGGACAGGTTCTATGGCTACACCTTC.

A word on this clonotype: No conserved phenylalanine or tryptophan ends this CDR3, so it is likely a read error. The J gene is TRBJ1-5, the V gene TRBV20-1; maybe TRBD1 (5 bases). V was clipped by 3 bases and J by 3 bases, with 9 bases between them. Per germline, CDR1 DFQATT and CDR2 SNEGSKA (reference sequence). The CDR3 runs 13 residues. The CDR3 bases are TGCAGTGCTAGGGGACGGCACAATCAGCCCCAGCATTAT. Protein: CSARGRHNQPQHY.

The chain is built from TRBV6-6 and TRBJ2-3; 10 nucleotides agree with TRBD1. This CDR3 is 13 amino acids long. In germline, CDR1 is MNHNY, CDR2 SVGAGI (reference sequence). V lost 7 bases, J lost 6 bases, and 4 bases stayed unmatched. The chain's CDR3 is CASNGQGGDTQYF. CDR3 DNA: TGTGCCAGCAACGGACAGGGGGGCGATACGCAGTATTTT.

The chain carries TRBV10-3 and TRBJ2-7, with D possibly being TRBD2 (6 bases). The CDR3 is 14 amino acids. V lost 0 bases and J 8 bases, leaving 14 bases between the germline ends. Germline lookup yields CDR1 ENHRY and CDR2 SYGVKD. Written as DNA, the CDR3 is TGTGCCATCAGTGAGTCTGCGGGGACCCGTCAGCAGTACTTC. It specifies CAISESAGTRQQYF.

This chain joins TRBV10-1 and TRBJ2-7; 9 positions agree with TRBD2. Germline V lookup: CDR1 WNHNN, CDR2 SYGVQD (reference sequence). V lost 4 bases and J lost 6; bases outside the gene matches: 10. CDR3 size: 15 residues. Here the CDR3 reads CASSVPSGASIEQYF. CDR3 coding DNA: TGCGCCAGCAGTGTTCCTAGCGGGGCCAGTATCGAGCAGTACTTC.

This clonotype was counted many times. The genes are TRBV11-2 and TRBJ2-6; D is ambiguous. The germline V gene has CDR1 SGHAT and CDR2 FQNNGV. V was clipped by 8 bases and J by 4 bases, with 0 bases between them. This CDR3 has 10 amino acids. The CDR3 nucleotides are TGTGCCAGCGGGGCCAACGTCCTGACTTTC. Translated: CASGANVLTF.

As regards this clonotype: The junction does not match germline at one end; this may be a read error. The V and J genes are TRBV12-3 or TRBV12-4 and TRBJ2-1; D is possibly TRBD2 (6 bases). The CDR3 spans 15 residues. The DNA for the CDR3 is TGTGCCAGCAGTTTATGGGGAGGAGGAAGCAATGAACAGTTCTTC. It is translated as CASSLWGGGSNEQFF.